The clone carrying this T cell receptor beta chain qualifies as large. The target antigen is unknown. TCRdb keeps only in-frame clones here, not all; method: immunoSEQ multiplex PCR. This sample has some 6,100 clones, with roughly 83% found just once. The sample belongs to a study of immune evolution from preneoplasia to lung adenocarcinoma. Germline CDR1 SGHAT, CDR2 FQNNGV. The ends were cut back, 5 bases at V and 3 bases at J, with 5 bases in the middle. The CDR3 sequence is 11 residues long. Study results and caveats: Highest clonality occurred in KRAS-mutant, not EGFR-mutant or double wild-type, nodules. Later-stage lesions seemingly showed higher T cell density and diversity than normal lung.

The sequence came from a donor of 70 years or more with lung adenocarcinoma. The chain carries TRBV11-2 and TRBJ2-7; D ambiguous. The sample comprised FFPE lung adenocarcinoma in situ tissue. The CDR3 spells CASSADYEQYF. In nucleotides, the CDR3 is TGTGCCAGCAGCGCGGACTACGAGCAGTACTTC.